A selection of T cell receptor beta chains follows, all from one sample in a study of CD8+ T cells in alopecia areata. Repertoires were generated with immunoSEQ multiplex PCR, while TCRdb's copy carries only in-frame clones and drops some. The sample has 150,000 to 200,000 clones, around three fifths seen once. Sequenced material: CD4+ T cells sorted from blood, taken between weeks 49 and 50, from a patient treated with tofacitinib. All receptors derive from a human donor with alopecia areata. The CDR3 runs from the conserved cysteine through the conserved F or W. Fields, in order: J gene, clone size, V gene, D gene, CDR3 protein, CDR3 DNA. D genes are given only for firm matches. Expanded clones are given a class, and other clones once, few, many or no size at all.

TRBJ1-1	few	TRBV19	.	CASSISRIRSTNTEAFF	TGTGCCAGTAGTATAAGCAGGATAAGGTCTACGAACACTGAAGCTTTCTTT
TRBJ2-5	few	TRBV30	TRBD2	CAWSVTSGVGETQYF	TGTGCCTGGAGTGTAACTAGCGGGGTGGGAGAGACCCAGTACTTC
TRBJ1-1	once	TRBV29-1	.	CSGKGSVNTEAFF	TGCAGCGGGAAGGGGTCAGTGAACACTGAAGCTTTCTTT
TRBJ2-7	.	TRBV5-1	.	CASSLGFGTVNEQYF	TGCGCCAGCAGCTTGGGTTTTGGGACTGTCAACGAGCAGTACTTC
TRBJ1-2	.	TRBV20-1	.	CSAPAGPSYTF	TGCAGTGCCCCCGCAGGTCCGAGCTACACCTTC
TRBJ2-7	few	TRBV7-9	.	CASSFSEYEQYF	TGTGCCAGCAGCTTCTCGGAGTACGAGCAGTACTTC
TRBJ2-1	few	TRBV19	.	CASSINWVNYNEQFF	TGTGCCAGTAGTATCAACTGGGTGAACTACAATGAGCAGTTCTTC
TRBJ2-2	few	TRBV29-1	TRBD1	CSGWTGGLTGELFF	TGCAGCGGATGGACAGGGGGCCTCACCGGGGAGCTGTTTTTT
TRBJ2-3	.	TRBV18	.	CASSPSAVEDTQYF	TGTGCCAGCTCACCATCGGCGGTCGAGGATACGCAGTATTTT
TRBJ2-7	few	TRBV5-1	TRBD1	CASSPGTGGAKPYEQYF	TGCGCCAGCAGCCCCGGGACAGGGGGCGCGAAACCCTACGAGCAGTACTTC
TRBJ2-5	.	TRBV29-1	.	CSAERRDRETQYF	TGCAGCGCCGAGAGGAGGGACCGAGAGACCCAGTACTTC
TRBJ2-3	.	TRBV7-2	TRBD2	CASSLANLAGGVTDTQYF	TGTGCCAGCAGCTTAGCGAATTTGGCGGGGGGCGTCACAGATACGCAGTATTTT
TRBJ2-5	.	TRBV7-6	.	CASSLVAGAHGETQYF	TGTGCCAGCAGCTTAGTTGCAGGTGCCCACGGGGAGACCCAGTACTTC
TRBJ1-5	once	TRBV30	TRBD1	CAWSPSTGTAGNQPQHF	TGTGCCTGGAGTCCATCCACCGGGACAGCTGGCAATCAGCCCCAGCATTTT
TRBJ2-1	.	TRBV12-5	.	CASGLLGGRYSEQFF	TGTGCTAGTGGTTTGCTCGGGGGGCGGTACAGTGAGCAGTTCTTC
TRBJ1-1	few	TRBV29-1	.	CSVVGVREAFF	TGCAGCGTTGTAGGTGTGAGGGAAGCTTTCTTT
TRBJ1-2	.	TRBV7-2	.	CASSLQRHGYTF	TGTGCCAGCAGCTTACAAAGGCATGGCTACACCTTC
TRBJ2-5	few	TRBV30	.	CAWSVYGETQYF	TGTGCCTGGAGTGTATACGGCGAGACCCAGTACTTC
TRBJ1-2	.	TRBV29-1	.	CSVDTGSPYGYTF	TGCAGCGTTGATACAGGGTCTCCCTATGGCTACACCTTC
TRBJ2-1	.	TRBV6-6	TRBD2	CASSVAGGGEQFF	TGTGCCAGCAGTGTAGCGGGGGGCGGTGAGCAGTTCTTC
TRBJ2-5	.	TRBV29-1	.	CSVAGTMKETQYF	TGCAGCGTAGCCGGGACAATGAAAGAGACCCAGTACTTC
TRBJ1-1	.	TRBV29-1	TRBD1	CSVRQGGSNSEAFF	TGCAGCGTGAGACAGGGAGGGTCAAACTCTGAAGCTTTCTTT
TRBJ1-3	.	TRBV30	.	CAWDTGNTIYF	TGTGCCTGGGATACAGGAAACACCATATATTTT
TRBJ2-3	.	TRBV29-1	.	CSVERGGRGTDTQYF	TGCAGCGTTGAACGGGGCGGAAGGGGCACAGATACGCAGTATTTT
TRBJ2-1	.	TRBV5-4	.	CASSLPFGEYNEQFF	TGTGCCAGCAGCCTCCCTTTTGGGGAGTACAATGAGCAGTTCTTC
TRBJ1-2	.	TRBV30	TRBD1	CAWSQQGADGYTF	TGTGCCTGGAGTCAGCAGGGGGCGGATGGCTACACCTTC
TRBJ1-4	.	TRBV2	.	CASSDRTATNEKLFF	TGTGCCAGCAGTGATAGGACAGCAACTAATGAAAAACTGTTTTTT
TRBJ1-5	.	TRBV6-1	TRBD1	CASSADRDRQPQHF	TGTGCCAGCAGCGCGGACAGGGACCGTCAGCCCCAGCATTTT
TRBJ1-1	.	TRBV29-1	.	CSVQKLETNTEAFF	TGCAGCGTTCAGAAACTAGAAACGAACACTGAAGCTTTCTTT
TRBJ2-2	.	TRBV29-1	.	CSVGSIASGELFF	TGCAGCGTTGGCTCCATAGCCTCCGGGGAGCTGTTTTTT
TRBJ2-3	few	TRBV2	.	CASSGLVFTDTQYF	TGTGCCAGCAGTGGACTAGTTTTCACAGATACGCAGTATTTT
TRBJ1-1	.	TRBV7-2	.	CASSLGRRGQNTEAFF	TGTGCCAGCAGCTTAGGACGGAGGGGACAAAACACTGAAGCTTTCTTT
TRBJ2-7	.	TRBV7-2	.	CASSLTQVAASYEQYF	TGTGCCAGCAGCCTTACACAGGTGGCGGCCTCCTACGAGCAGTACTTC
TRBJ1-5	.	TRBV19	.	CASSMAVYNQPQHF	TGTGCCAGTAGTATGGCAGTGTACAATCAGCCCCAGCATTTT
TRBJ1-2	few	TRBV2	.	CASSEEGGYGYTF	TGTGCCAGCAGTGAGGAGGGAGGCTATGGCTACACCTTC
TRBJ2-5	.	TRBV18	.	CASSPGLETQYF	TGTGCCAGCTCACCAGGCTTAGAGACCCAGTACTTC
TRBJ2-7	.	TRBV6-5	.	CASSDRREDEQYF	TGTGCCAGCAGCGACAGGAGGGAAGACGAGCAGTACTTC
TRBJ2-6	.	TRBV4-3	.	CASSPVWGWASGANVLTF	TGCGCCAGCAGCCCAGTCTGGGGGTGGGCTTCTGGGGCCAACGTCCTGACTTTC
TRBJ2-7	.	TRBV7-8	TRBD1	CASTPREQGWSEQYF	TGTGCCAGCACCCCGAGGGAACAGGGGTGGAGCGAGCAGTACTTC
TRBJ1-1	.	TRBV30	.	CAWSVVPTEAFF	TGTGCCTGGAGTGTGGTACCGACTGAAGCTTTCTTT
TRBJ1-2	.	TRBV10-2	.	CASMGTTTYYGYTF	TGCGCCAGCATGGGGACAACAACGTATTATGGCTACACCTTC
TRBJ2-2	.	TRBV29-1	.	CSVEPNTGELFF	TGCAGCGTTGAACCGAACACCGGGGAGCTGTTTTTT
TRBJ1-1	.	TRBV20-1	.	CSATNTEAFF	TGCAGTGCCACCAACACTGAAGCTTTCTTT
TRBJ2-2	few	TRBV7-3	TRBD1	CASSLKGTGDANTGELFF	TGTGCCAGCAGCTTAAAAGGGACAGGGGACGCGAACACCGGGGAGCTGTTTTTT
TRBJ1-1	.	TRBV28	.	CASSLFGGNTEAFF	TGTGCCAGCAGTTTATTCGGGGGTAACACTGAAGCTTTCTTT